These T cell receptor beta chains were read from a single sample in a study of cytomegalovirus exposure and HLA in healthy donors. Profiling relied on immunoSEQ multiplex PCR, and the TCRdb table lists in-frame clones only, not all of them. The sample has 95,000 to 100,000 clones; under 85% are singletons. Sequencing was carried out using PBMCs. These receptors were collected from a woman aged 40 to 50 in good health and CMV-seronegative. CDR3s leave out the opening cysteine and the closing phenylalanine or tryptophan. Size values are once, few and many counts, or a class for expanded clones, and some rows have none.

V	J	size	CDR3
TRBV4-2	TRBJ2-1	-	ASSQESGTGFYNEQF
TRBV11-2	TRBJ2-6	-	ASTQGVSGANVLT
TRBV30	TRBJ2-3	-	AWARTSGGTDTQY
TRBV7-8	TRBJ1-5	-	ASSLNSLGQINQPQH
TRBV30	TRBJ2-3	-	AWEDRSWGTQY
TRBV10-3	TRBJ1-1	-	AISVDRGNTEAF
TRBV27	TRBJ2-3	-	ASRTAGGPYTQY
TRBV15	TRBJ2-2	-	ATGVSGNTGELF
TRBV2	TRBJ1-1	-	ASIKAPNTEAF
TRBV28	TRBJ2-7	-	ASSLVGNEQY
TRBV4-3	TRBJ2-3	-	ASSQGEILITDTQY
TRBV5-8	TRBJ1-6	few	ASSLLQGGSSPLH
TRBV19	TRBJ1-4	once	ASRDPGRGDEKLF